This T cell receptor (beta chain) was recovered during a study of CD8 T cells in ankylosing spondylitis. Study results and limitations: Blood from ankylosing spondylitis patients appeared to carry a characteristic roughly 8-variant TCR beta motif.

This clonotype has only a few counts. What it recognizes is unknown. Each CDR3 protein is one row after TCRdb ran MiXCR on the 5' RACE reads. The table has approximately 220,000 distinct CDR3 sequences, approximately 20% seen once. The germline V gene has CDR1 SEHNR and CDR2 FQNEAQ (reference sequence). This CDR3 is built from 13 residues. V lost 5 bases and J lost 0, with 7 bases in between. The clonotype was recovered from a male donor with ankylosing spondylitis. Specimen: blood, either unsorted or a sorted T cell fraction (not recorded which). The rearrangement links TRBV7-9 to TRBJ1-1; D unclear. CDR3 in amino acids: CASSHPMNTEAFF. The CDR3, as DNA: TGTGCCAGCAGCCACCCTATGAACACTGAAGCTTTCTTT.